These 29 T cell receptor beta chains were all obtained from the same sample, sequenced in a study of vaccination and CD4 T cells after COVID-19. These receptors have no identified antigens. Treatment given: roughly 11-day PBMC culture with coronavirus spike peptide pools or control peptides (ViraFEST assay). The Oncomine TCR Beta short-read assay was what sequenced the DNA obtained from cultured CD4+ T cells. TCRdb re-analysed the PCR reads in MiXCR, keeping a single row per CDR3 protein. The sample consists of around 20,000 distinct CDR3 sequences, approximately 42% of them appearing once. This specimen was CD4+ T cells from blood, cultured in vitro, taken before SARS-CoV-2 vaccination. These receptors all stem from a human donor who had recovered from COVID-19.

This clonotype has just a few counts. The V and J genes are TRBV7-9 and TRBJ2-5, with a tentative D call TRBD2 (5 bases). The V gene lost 5 bases and the J gene lost 2 bases, with 12 bases spanning the gap. This CDR3 spans 14 amino acids. Looked up from germline, CDR1 is SEHNR and CDR2 is FQNEAQ (reference sequence). The CDR3 is CASSRTQGQETQYF. For the CDR3, the DNA is TGTGCCAGCAGCCGGACTCAAGGACAAGAGACCCAGTACTTC.

This sequence joins TRBV6-4 and TRBJ2-1, with TRBD2 identical over 9 bases. After removal of 3 bases from V and 1 base from J, the junction contained 4 bases not matched to a gene. CDR1 is MRHNA, CDR2 SNTAGT, per germline. The CDR3 consists of 16 residues. DNA for the CDR3: TGTGCCAGCAGTGAAATAGCGGGAGATTCCTACAATGAGCAGTTCTTC. It encodes CASSEIAGDSYNEQFF.

This chain links TRBV2 with TRBJ1-1, with 7 bases identical to TRBD1. The ends lost 4 bases at V and 2 bases at J; junction bases unmatched: 7. The CDR3 runs to 15 residues. Looked up from germline, CDR1 is SNHLY and CDR2 is FYNNEI. As DNA, the CDR3 is TGTGCCAGCAGTGGACCGGGACAGACTAACACTGAAGCTTTCTTT. It is translated as CASSGPGQTNTEAFF.

This clonotype was seen a few times. The V call is TRBV7-7, the J call TRBJ2-5; D tentatively fits TRBD1 or TRBD2 (5 bases each). V was shortened by 4 bases and J by 4 bases, with 19 bases between the two germline ends. The CDR3 extends over 16 amino acids. The V gene's germline CDR1 is SSHAT and CDR2 FNYEAQ (reference sequence). The CDR3 loop is CASSSDGGSGTETQYF. The CDR3 bases are TGTGCCAGCAGCTCCGATGGTGGTAGTGGGACAGAGACCCAGTACTTC. Using reference TRBV7-7 and TRBJ2-5 for the parts outside the CDR3, the full variable domain is GAGVSQSPRYKVTKRGQDVTLRCDPISSHATLYWYQQALGQGPEFLTYFNYEAQPDKSGLPSDRFSAERPEGSISTLTIQRTEQRDSAMYRCASSSDGGSGTETQYFGPGTRLLVL.

The count of this clonotype is one. The chain joins TRBV19 to TRBJ2-7, with 8 bases identical to TRBD1. The V segment lost 1 base and the J segment 2 bases; nucleotides outside the gene matches: 4. The length of the CDR3 is 15 residues. Germline assignment: CDR1 LNHDA and CDR2 SQIVND (reference sequence). The CDR3, as DNA: TGTGCCAGTAGTATAGGCGGACAGGGTGCCTACGAGCAGTACTTC. This sequence encodes CASSIGGQGAYEQYF.

This rearrangement joins TRBV5-8 to TRBJ2-7, with D possibly TRBD1 on 6 matching bases. Deletions cut 5 bases from V and 0 bases from J, with 15 bases between. CDR1 and CDR2 from the germline V gene are SGHTS and YDEGEE. The CDR3 length is 15 residues. CDR3 bases: TGTGCCAGCAGTTTTCAGGGGATCGTCTCCTACGAGCAGTACTTC. This sequence encodes CASSFQGIVSYEQYF.

V and J are TRBV5-4 and TRBJ2-5; no reliable D call. Trimming left V 0 bases short and J 3 bases short, with 6 bases between. Germline assignment: CDR1 SGHNT and CDR2 YYREEE (reference sequence). There are 13 residues in the CDR3. The DNA of the CDR3 is TGTGCCAGCAGCTTGGACCAGAAAGAGACCCAGTACTTC. Its protein product is CASSLDQKETQYF.

Concerning this clonotype: The conserved closing phenylalanine or tryptophan is absent in this CDR3, likely reflecting a read error. The chain employs TRBV10-3 and TRBJ1-2; D remains unclear. V was trimmed by 3 bases and J by 0 bases, leaving 11 bases between them. Germline V lookup: CDR1 ENHRY, CDR2 SYGVKD. The CDR3 contains 15 residues. Here the CDR3 reads CAISDYKTANYGYTL. CDR3 in DNA: TGTGCCATCAGTGATTATAAAACAGCTAACTATGGCTACACCCTC.

The chain is built from TRBV19 and TRBJ2-3, with 8 bases identical to TRBD1. Looked up from germline, CDR1 is LNHDA and CDR2 is SQIVND (reference sequence). The CDR3 runs 15 residues. The J segment lost 5 bases and the V segment lost 5 bases, leaving 9 bases of the junction unmatched. This CDR3 reads CASSAPGQAGDTQYF. CDR3 DNA sequence: TGTGCCAGTAGTGCCCCGGGACAGGCAGGAGATACGCAGTATTTT. Based on the CDR3 plus reference TRBV19 and TRBJ2-3, the full variable domain is DGGITQSPKYLFRKEGQNVTLSCEQNLNHDAMYWYRQDPGQGLRLIYYSQIVNDFQKGDIAEGYSVSREKKESFPLTVTSAQKNPTAFYLCASSAPGQAGDTQYFGPGTRLTVL.

The table lists this clonotype with a few counts. The rearrangement joins TRBV6-5 to TRBJ1-1; no clear D gene. V was clipped by 1 base and J by 1 base, with 7 bases between them. The CDR3 runs 14 residues. Germline V CDR1 and CDR2: MNHEY, SVGAGI. The CDR3 DNA is TGTGCCAGCAGTTACTTTGGAACGAACACTGAAGCTTTCTTT. It is translated as CASSYFGTNTEAFF.

J is TRBJ2-1 and V is TRBV9, with 8 bases identical to TRBD1. There are 16 residues in the CDR3. Per germline, CDR1 SGDLS and CDR2 YYNGEE. V dropped 0 bases and J dropped 4; count of bases not matched to a gene: 6. CDR3 region: CASSVVTGESYNEQFF. CDR3 sequence (DNA): TGTGCCAGCAGCGTAGTGACAGGGGAATCGTACAATGAGCAGTTCTTC.

V and J are TRBV5-1 and TRBJ2-5; TRBD1 matches 8 bases. Looked up from germline, CDR1 is SGHRS and CDR2 is YFSETQ. V shed 2 bases, J shed 1 base, and the junction held 4 bases outside the gene matches. This CDR3 comprises 15 residues. CDR3 sequence reads: CASSFIRGPQETQYF. DNA of the CDR3: TGCGCCAGCAGCTTCATCAGGGGGCCCCAAGAGACCCAGTACTTC.

The gene calls are TRBV7-2 and TRBJ1-2; 9 bases line up with TRBD1. The CDR3 runs 15 residues. The germline V gene encodes CDR1 SGHTA and CDR2 FQGNSA. Trimming removed 5 bases from V and 4 bases from J; junction bases left unmatched: 8. The CDR3 protein is CASSPTGGLIYGYTF. CDR3 in DNA: TGTGCCAGCAGCCCGACAGGGGGTCTTATCTATGGCTACACCTTC.

The J gene is TRBJ1-1, the V gene TRBV6-1, with D perhaps matching TRBD1 (6 bases). Germline V gives CDR1 MNHNS, CDR2 SASEGT. This CDR3 has 18 amino acids. The ends were cut back, 2 bases at V and 1 base at J, with 20 bases in the middle. The chain's CDR3 is CASSETGRGWSQNTEAFF. The CDR3 DNA reads as TGTGCCAGCAGTGAAACGGGCAGGGGATGGAGCCAGAACACTGAAGCTTTCTTT.

This chain joins TRBV7-2 and TRBJ1-3, with D possibly being TRBD1 (6 bases). The V end lost 4 bases, the J end lost 0 bases, and 13 bases lay between the germline ends. Germline V gives CDR1 SGHTA, CDR2 FQGNSA. The CDR3 loop spans 16 amino acids. This chain's CDR3 is CASSYRRTASGNTIYF. In nucleotides, the CDR3 is TGTGCCAGCAGCTATCGGAGGACAGCCTCTGGAAACACCATATATTTT.

This clonotype has only a few counts. The chain has TRBV2 and TRBJ1-2, with D perhaps TRBD1 (6 bases). V was pared by 2 bases and J by 4 bases, with 20 bases between. From germline, CDR1 is SNHLY and CDR2 FYNNEI. The CDR3 has 17 amino acids. The CDR3 DNA is TGTGCCAGCAGTGAAAGGTCGGATTGGGGGACAATCTATGGCTACACCTTC. Its protein is CASSERSDWGTIYGYTF.

This rearrangement joins TRBV7-3 to TRBJ2-5, with D uncertain. This CDR3 is built from 13 residues. CDR1 is SGHTA and CDR2 is FQGTGA in the germline V gene. Trimming stripped 1 base from V and 7 bases from J, with 10 bases between. The CDR3 loop is CASSLSPRGTQYF. The CDR3 DNA reads as TGTGCCAGCAGCTTAAGCCCCCGCGGGACCCAGTACTTC.

The chain uses TRBV18 and TRBJ1-5; the D is unclear. Between the trimmed V and J ends, which lost 3 bases and 10 bases, there was a span of 16 bases. Germline-derived CDR1 and CDR2 are KGHSH and LQKENI. The CDR3 has 14 residues. The CDR3: CASSPGSTTGPQHF. The CDR3 DNA is TGTGCCAGCTCACCGGGTTCCACGACGGGACCCCAGCATTTT.

This chain uses TRBV20-1 with TRBJ2-6; 10 positions agree with TRBD2. The CDR3 has 17 amino acids. CDR1 and CDR2 from the germline V gene are DFQATT and SNEGSKA (reference sequence). The trim removed 6 bases at V and 0 bases at J, leaving 8 bases unmatched. CDR3 DNA: TGCAGTGCAGGAGAGCGGGGGGGACTCTCTGGGGCCAACGTCCTGACTTTC. Protein product: CSAGERGGLSGANVLTF.

The chain carries TRBV4-1 and TRBJ2-1, with D tentatively TRBD2 (5 bases). The J call is in doubt because the DNA end fits TRBJ2-7 better. CDR1 and CDR2 (germline): MGHRA, YSYEKL. This CDR3 spans 12 amino acids. DNA for the CDR3: TGCGCCAGCAGCCAAGTGCCGGAGGAACAGTACTTC. It codes for CASSQVPEEQYF.

The J gene is TRBJ2-7, the V gene TRBV5-1; D remains unclear. Looked up from germline, CDR1 is SGHRS and CDR2 is YFSETQ. The CDR3 consists of 13 residues. The germline V and J ends were trimmed by 0 bases and 3 bases, with 7 bases remaining between them. For the CDR3, the DNA is TGCGCCAGCAGCTTGGGAGATCTCTACGAGCAGTACTTC. It specifies CASSLGDLYEQYF.

This chain uses TRBV20-1 with TRBJ2-5, with D unresolved. Per germline, CDR1 DFQATT and CDR2 SNEGSKA (reference sequence). V was clipped by 1 base and J by 5 bases, with 11 bases between them. CDR3 length: 13 residues. The CDR3 region has the DNA TGCAGTGCTAGAGGTGGCTCTTACGAGACCCAGTACTTC. Encoded protein: CSARGGSYETQYF.

The chain uses TRBV7-9 and TRBJ2-3; TRBD2 matches at 8 bases. J was trimmed by 0 bases and V by 2 bases; bases with no gene match: 13. Germline assignment: CDR1 SEHNR and CDR2 FQNEAQ (reference sequence). The CDR3 has 19 residues. This chain's CDR3 is CASSLLQRGPESSTDTQYF. Written as DNA, the CDR3 is TGTGCCAGCAGCTTATTACAGCGGGGGCCTGAGTCTAGCACAGATACGCAGTATTTT.

The CDR3 spells CASSASGTSGRASADTQYF. The CDR3 nucleotides read TGTGCCAGCAGCGCATCCGGGACTAGCGGGAGGGCCTCAGCGGATACGCAGTATTTT. V gene TRBV9 combines with J gene TRBJ2-3; 16 bases map to TRBD2. The CDR3 runs to 19 residues. Germline trimming cut 3 bases from V and 6 bases from J; bases unmatched to any gene: 13. CDR1 is SGDLS and CDR2 is YYNGEE in the germline V gene.

This clonotype has a handful of counts. This sequence joins TRBV20-1 and TRBJ1-5; D not certain. Germline CDR1 DFQATT, CDR2 SNEGSKA (reference sequence). V was cut by 0 bases and J by 3 bases, with 12 bases left in between. The CDR3 length is 15 residues. CDR3 region: CSARESKGYNQPQHF. CDR3 coding DNA: TGCAGTGCTAGAGAGTCCAAGGGTTACAATCAGCCCCAGCATTTT.

J is TRBJ1-3 and V is TRBV6-5, with 8 bases matching TRBD1. After removal of 0 bases from V and 4 bases from J, the junction contained 2 bases not matched to a gene. Per the germline V gene, CDR1 is MNHEY and CDR2 is SVGAGI. This CDR3 has 15 amino acids. The CDR3 DNA follows: TGTGCCAGCAGTTACTCCGGGACAGGAGGAAACACCATATATTTT. Residues: CASSYSGTGGNTIYF.

V usage is TRBV28 and J usage is TRBJ2-7; 9 nucleotides agree with TRBD1. J gave up 3 bases and V 6 bases, and 9 bases lay outside the gene matches. The CDR3 has 15 residues. The germline CDR1 and CDR2 sequences are MDHEN and SYDVKM. The CDR3 coding sequence is TGTGCCAGCAGGCCCGCCGGGACAGGGAACTACGAGCAGTACTTC. Translation gives CASRPAGTGNYEQYF.

The chain has TRBV4-1 and TRBJ1-2; 8 bases are shared with TRBD1. The CDR3 is 15 residues long. The junction had 6 bases not matched to a gene; V was cut back by 0 bases and J by 6 bases. Germline V gene data show CDR1 as MGHRA and CDR2 as YSYEKL. The CDR3: CASSQDLTGVNGYTF. CDR3 in DNA: TGCGCCAGCAGCCAAGACCTGACAGGGGTGAATGGCTACACCTTC.

This clonotype was counted only a few times. The chain carries TRBV10-1 and TRBJ2-1; D is possibly TRBD1 (5 bases). The V and J ends lost 0 bases and 10 bases respectively, with 16 bases between them. There are 15 residues in the CDR3. Germline V gene data show CDR1 as WNHNN and CDR2 as SYGVQD (reference sequence). CDR3 sequence (DNA): TGCGCCAGCAGTGAGTCTACTGGGGCTCCGACGGAGCAGTTCTTC. Translation: CASSESTGAPTEQFF.